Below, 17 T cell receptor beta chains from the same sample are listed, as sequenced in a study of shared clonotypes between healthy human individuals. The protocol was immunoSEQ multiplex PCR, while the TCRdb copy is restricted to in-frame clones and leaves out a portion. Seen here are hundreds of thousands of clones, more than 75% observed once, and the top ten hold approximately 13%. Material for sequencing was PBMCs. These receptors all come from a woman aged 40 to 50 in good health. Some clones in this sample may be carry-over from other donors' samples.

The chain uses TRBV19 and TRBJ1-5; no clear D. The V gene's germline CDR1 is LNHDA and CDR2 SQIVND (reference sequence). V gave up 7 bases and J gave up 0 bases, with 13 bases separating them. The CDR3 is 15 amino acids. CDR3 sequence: CASTRSIDSNQPQHF. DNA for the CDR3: TGTGCCAGTACGCGCTCAATAGATAGCAATCAGCCCCAGCATTTT.

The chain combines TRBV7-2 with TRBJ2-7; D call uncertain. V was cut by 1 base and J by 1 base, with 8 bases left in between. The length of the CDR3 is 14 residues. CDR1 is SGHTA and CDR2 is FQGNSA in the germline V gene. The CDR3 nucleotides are TGTGCCAGCAGCTTAGAGTCAGCTTCCTACGAGCAGTACTTC. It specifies CASSLESASYEQYF.

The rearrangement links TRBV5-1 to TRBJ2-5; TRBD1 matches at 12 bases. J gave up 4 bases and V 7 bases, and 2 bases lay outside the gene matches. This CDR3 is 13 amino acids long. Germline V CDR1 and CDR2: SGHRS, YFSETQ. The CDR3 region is CASQGQGAETQYF. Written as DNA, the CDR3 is TGCGCCAGCCAGGGACAGGGGGCAGAGACCCAGTACTTC.

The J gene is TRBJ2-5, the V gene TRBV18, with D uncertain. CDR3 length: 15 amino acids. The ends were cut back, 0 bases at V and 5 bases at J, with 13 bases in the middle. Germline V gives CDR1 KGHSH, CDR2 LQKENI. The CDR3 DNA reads TGTGCCAGCTCACCACCGGGGATGAGTTGGGAGACCCAGTACTTC. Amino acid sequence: CASSPPGMSWETQYF.

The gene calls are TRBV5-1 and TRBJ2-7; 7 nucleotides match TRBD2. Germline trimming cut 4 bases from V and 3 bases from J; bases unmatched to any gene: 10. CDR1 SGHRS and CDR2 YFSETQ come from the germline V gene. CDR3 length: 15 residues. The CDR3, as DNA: TGCGCCAGCAGCGGTTCCTCCGGGACTAACTACGAGCAGTACTTC. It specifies CASSGSSGTNYEQYF.

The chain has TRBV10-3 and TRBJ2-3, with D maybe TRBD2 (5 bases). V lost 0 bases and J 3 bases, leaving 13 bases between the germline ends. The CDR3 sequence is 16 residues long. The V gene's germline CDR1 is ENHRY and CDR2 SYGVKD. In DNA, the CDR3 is TGTGCCATCAGTGAGTCTGAGGGAGCTGGGACAGATACGCAGTATTTT. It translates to CAISESEGAGTDTQYF.

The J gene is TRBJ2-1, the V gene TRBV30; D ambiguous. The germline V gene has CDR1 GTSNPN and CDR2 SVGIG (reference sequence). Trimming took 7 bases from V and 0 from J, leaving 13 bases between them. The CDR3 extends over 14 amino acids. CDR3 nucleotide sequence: TGTGCCTCGGACCGGAGTTCCTCCTACAATGAGCAGTTCTTC. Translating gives CASDRSSSYNEQFF. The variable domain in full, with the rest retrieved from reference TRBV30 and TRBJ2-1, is SQTIHQWPATLVQPVGSPLSLECTVEGTSNPNLYWYRQAAGRGLQLLFYSVGIGQISSEVPQNLSASRPQDRQFILSSKKLLLSDSGFYLCASDRSSSYNEQFFGPGTRLTVL.

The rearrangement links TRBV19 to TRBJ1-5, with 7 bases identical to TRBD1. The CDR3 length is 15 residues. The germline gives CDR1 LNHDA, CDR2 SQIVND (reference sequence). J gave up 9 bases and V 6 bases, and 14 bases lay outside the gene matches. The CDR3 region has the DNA TGTGCCAGTAGCCCCGAAGGGGGCCGTTCCTGGCCCCAGCATTTT. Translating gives CASSPEGGRSWPQHF.

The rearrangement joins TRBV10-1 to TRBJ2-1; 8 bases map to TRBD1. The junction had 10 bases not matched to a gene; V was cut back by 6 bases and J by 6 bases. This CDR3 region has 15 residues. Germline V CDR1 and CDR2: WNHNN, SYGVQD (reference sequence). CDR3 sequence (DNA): TGCGCCAGCAGGGCGGACAGGGAATCTGGCAATGAGCAGTTCTTC. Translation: CASRADRESGNEQFF.

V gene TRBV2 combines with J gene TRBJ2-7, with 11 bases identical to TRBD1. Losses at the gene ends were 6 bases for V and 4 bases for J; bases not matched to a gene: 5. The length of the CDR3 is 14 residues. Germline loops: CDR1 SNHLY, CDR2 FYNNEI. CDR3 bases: TGTGCCAGCAGACCGGGACAGGGGGTTTACGAGCAGTACTTC. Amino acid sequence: CASRPGQGVYEQYF.

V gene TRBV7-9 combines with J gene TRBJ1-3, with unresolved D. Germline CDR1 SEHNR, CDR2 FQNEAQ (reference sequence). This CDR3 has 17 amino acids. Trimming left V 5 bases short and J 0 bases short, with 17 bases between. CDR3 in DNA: TGTGCCAGCAGCGACTCCTGGGTCAATCACTCTGGAAACACCATATATTTT. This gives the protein CASSDSWVNHSGNTIYF.

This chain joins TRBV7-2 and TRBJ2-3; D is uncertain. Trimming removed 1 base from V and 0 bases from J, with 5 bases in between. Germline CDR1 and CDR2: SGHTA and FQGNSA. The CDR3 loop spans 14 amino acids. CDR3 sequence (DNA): TGTGCCAGCAGCTTAGAAATTAGCACAGATACGCAGTATTTT. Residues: CASSLEISTDTQYF. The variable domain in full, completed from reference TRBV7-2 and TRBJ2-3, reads GAGVSQSPSNKVTEKGKDVELRCDPISGHTALYWYRQSLGQGLEFLIYFQGNSAPDKSGLPSDRFSAERTGGSVSTLTIQRTQQEDSAVYLCASSLEISTDTQYFGPGTRLTVL.

CDR3 loop: CATSRVLTETQYF. Written as DNA, the CDR3 is TGTGCCACCAGCAGAGTCCTGACGGAGACCCAGTACTTC. The chain joins TRBV15 to TRBJ2-5; the D is unclear. Trimming removed 1 base from V and 5 bases from J, with 8 bases in between. CDR1 is LNHNV and CDR2 is YYDKDF in the germline V gene (reference sequence). The CDR3 runs to 13 residues.

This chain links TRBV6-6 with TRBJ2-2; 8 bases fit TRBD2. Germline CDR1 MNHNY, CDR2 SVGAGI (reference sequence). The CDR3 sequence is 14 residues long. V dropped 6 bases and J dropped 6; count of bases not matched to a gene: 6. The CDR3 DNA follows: TGTGCCAGCAGCTTACCACTAGCGGCCGGGGAGCTGTTTTTT. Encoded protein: CASSLPLAAGELFF.

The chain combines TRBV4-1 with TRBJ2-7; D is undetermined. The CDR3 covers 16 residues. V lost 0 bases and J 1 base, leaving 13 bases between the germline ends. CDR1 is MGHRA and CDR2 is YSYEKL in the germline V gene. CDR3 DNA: TGCGCCAGCAGCCAAGAAGGGCAGTTGGGATCCTACGAGCAGTACTTC. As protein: CASSQEGQLGSYEQYF.

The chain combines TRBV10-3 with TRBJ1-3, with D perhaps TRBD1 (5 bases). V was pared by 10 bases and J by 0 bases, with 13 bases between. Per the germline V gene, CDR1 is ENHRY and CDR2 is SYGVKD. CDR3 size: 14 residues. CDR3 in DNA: TGTGCCAGCTCTCCGGGACGCTCTGGAAACACCATATATTTT. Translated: CASSPGRSGNTIYF.

DNA for the CDR3: TGTGCCAGCAGCTTCTACAGGGAGAATTCACCCCTCCACTTT. Amino acids: CASSFYRENSPLHF. The genes are TRBV11-2 and TRBJ1-6; maybe TRBD1 (6 bases). The CDR3 covers 14 residues. In germline, CDR1 is SGHAT, CDR2 FQNNGV. V shed 3 bases and J shed 7 bases, with 10 bases lying between them.